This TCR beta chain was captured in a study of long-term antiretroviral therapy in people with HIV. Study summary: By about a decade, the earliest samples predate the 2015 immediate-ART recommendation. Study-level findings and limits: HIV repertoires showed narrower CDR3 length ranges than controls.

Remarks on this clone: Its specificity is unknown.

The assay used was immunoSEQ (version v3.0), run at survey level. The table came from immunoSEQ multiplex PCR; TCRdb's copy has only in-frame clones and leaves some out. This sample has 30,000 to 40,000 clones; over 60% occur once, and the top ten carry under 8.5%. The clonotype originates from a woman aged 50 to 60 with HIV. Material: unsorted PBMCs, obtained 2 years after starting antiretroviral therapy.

The CDR3 is CASSPTQGNNEQFF. The CDR3 DNA is TGTGCCAGCAGCCCTACCCAGGGAAACAATGAGCAGTTCTTC. The chain combines TRBV4-2 with TRBJ2-1, with D tentatively TRBD1 (5 bases). Looked up from germline, CDR1 is LGHNA and CDR2 is YNFKEQ. Trimming removed 4 bases at V and 5 bases at J, with 12 bases between. The CDR3 consists of 14 residues.